These 12 T cell receptor beta chains were sequenced from one sample in a study of T cells in localized non-small cell lung cancer. Generated by immunoSEQ multiplex PCR, the TCRdb table keeps only in-frame clones and is missing some. The table lists about 12,000 clones, 65% to 85% of them singletons. The starting material was peripheral blood, obtained before any cancer treatment. The receptors stem from a male donor at least 60 years old with stage I lung adenocarcinoma.

The rearrangement joins TRBV18 to TRBJ2-2; D gene uncertain. V shed 3 bases and J shed 1 base, with 12 bases lying between them. The CDR3 is made up of 16 amino acids. The germline V gene encodes CDR1 KGHSH and CDR2 LQKENI. CDR3 nucleotides: TGTGCCAGCTCACCGAGATTAGTAAAGAACACCGGGGAGCTGTTTTTT. This sequence encodes CASSPRLVKNTGELFF.

V usage is TRBV7-8 and J usage is TRBJ2-3, with 12 bases that match TRBD2. Trimming cost V 3 bases and J 1 base; bases outside gene matches: 5. Germline V gene lookup returns CDR1 SGHVS and CDR2 FQNEAQ. There are 17 residues in the CDR3. In nucleotides, the CDR3 is TGTGCCAGCAGCTTGATAGGACTAGCGGGACGCACAGATACGCAGTATTTT. Translated, it gives CASSLIGLAGRTDTQYF.

This sequence joins TRBV6-5 and TRBJ1-3; TRBD1 agrees at 8 bases. The CDR3 is 15 residues long. Germline V CDR1 and CDR2: MNHEY, SVGAGI. Trimming took 2 bases from V and 4 from J; bases not matched to a gene: 4. CDR3 in amino acids: CASSYTSGGGNTIYF. The CDR3 DNA reads TGTGCCAGCAGTTACACCTCAGGGGGCGGAAACACCATATATTTT.

The sample holds one count of this clone. This chain uses TRBV4-1 with TRBJ2-1, with 7 bases that match TRBD2. In germline, CDR1 is MGHRA, CDR2 YSYEKL. The CDR3 loop spans 15 amino acids. The junction had 11 bases not matched to a gene; V was cut back by 8 bases and J by 4 bases. CDR3 DNA: TGCGCCAGCGGTCCCCCTAGCGGAATATACAATGAGCAGTTCTTC. Protein: CASGPPSGIYNEQFF.

The sample holds a few counts of this clone. The J gene is TRBJ2-1, the V gene TRBV9, with TRBD2 identical over 8 bases. Germline-derived CDR1 and CDR2 are SGDLS and YYNGEE. V dropped 0 bases and J dropped 6; count of bases not matched to a gene: 8. This CDR3 has 16 amino acids. Written as DNA, the CDR3 is TGTGCCAGCAGCGTAGTGGGTAGCGGGACTTCCAATGAGCAGTTCTTC. It codes for CASSVVGSGTSNEQFF.

The V gene is TRBV21-1, the J gene TRBJ2-7; the table gives TRBD2 as D, unverified against the DNA. TRBV21-1 is an annotated pseudogene. The CDR3 spans 18 residues. The CDR3 here is CASSFLPHEAGVPYEQYF. The CDR3 coding sequence is TGTGCCAGCAGCTTTCTGCCTCACGAGGCGGGAGTGCCCTACGAGCAGTACTTC.

This clone came up a few times. V usage is TRBV28 and J usage is TRBJ2-1; the match to TRBD2 covers 10 bases. The CDR3 runs 15 residues. The V gene's germline CDR1 is MDHEN and CDR2 SYDVKM. With V trimmed by 6 bases and J by 6 bases, 8 bases remained unmatched. The CDR3 reads CASSTTSGRGNEQFF. CDR3 nucleotide sequence: TGTGCCAGCAGCACGACTAGCGGGCGGGGCAATGAGCAGTTCTTC.

J is TRBJ2-3 and V is TRBV20-1; D may be TRBD2 (6 bases). The CDR3 contains 11 residues. Trimming removed 3 bases at V and 6 bases at J, with 7 bases between. CDR1 is DFQATT and CDR2 is SNEGSKA in the germline V gene (reference sequence). The CDR3 sequence is CSASGTDTQYF. CDR3 in DNA: TGCAGTGCTAGCGGGACTGATACGCAGTATTTT.

The CDR3 DNA reads as TGTGCCAGCAGCTCCCAGGGAAATGAGCAGTTCTTC. It yields the protein CASSSQGNEQFF. V is TRBV7-9 and J is TRBJ2-7; maybe TRBD1 (5 bases). The closer fit of TRBJ2-1 to the DNA end suggests the J call may be wrong. Germline loops: CDR1 SEHNR, CDR2 FQNEAQ (reference sequence). The CDR3 loop spans 12 amino acids.

This chain joins TRBV7-8 and TRBJ1-6; a possible D gene is TRBD1 (6 bases). The CDR3 runs to 14 residues. Germline V gives CDR1 SGHVS, CDR2 FQNEAQ. The CDR3 DNA reads as TGTGCAATCACGCAAAGGGGGGTCGGTTCACCCCTCCACTTT. Amino acids: CAITQRGVGSPLHF.

This chain joins TRBV7-3 and TRBJ2-1, with a weak D call TRBD2 (6 bases). Per germline, CDR1 SGHTA and CDR2 FQGTGA. The germline V and J ends were trimmed by 5 bases and 4 bases, with 18 bases remaining between them. This CDR3 contains 16 residues. CDR3 protein: CASSPGLRALYNEQFF. In DNA form, the CDR3 reads TGTGCCAGCAGCCCGGGACTCCGAGCCCTATACAATGAGCAGTTCTTC.

The chain recombines TRBV29-1 with TRBJ2-3, with D perhaps matching TRBD1 or TRBD2 (6 bases each). CDR1 is SQVTM and CDR2 is ANQGSEA in the germline V gene. The CDR3 length is 12 residues. V was clipped by 6 bases and J by 5 bases, with 12 bases between them. The CDR3 DNA sequence: TGCAGCGTCGGTCGGGGGCGAGATACGCAGTATTTT. As protein: CSVGRGRDTQYF.